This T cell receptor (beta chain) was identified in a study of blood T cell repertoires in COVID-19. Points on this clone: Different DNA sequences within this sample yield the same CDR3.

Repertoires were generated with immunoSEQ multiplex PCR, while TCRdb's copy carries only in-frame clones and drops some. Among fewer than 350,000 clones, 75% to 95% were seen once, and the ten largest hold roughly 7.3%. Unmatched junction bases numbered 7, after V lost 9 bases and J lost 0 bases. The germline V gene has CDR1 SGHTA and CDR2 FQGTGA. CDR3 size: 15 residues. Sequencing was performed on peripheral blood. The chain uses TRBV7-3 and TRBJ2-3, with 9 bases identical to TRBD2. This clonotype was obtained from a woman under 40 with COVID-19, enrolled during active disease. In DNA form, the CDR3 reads TGTGCCAGTTCCCAAGCGGGGGGTAGCACAGATACGCAGTATTTT. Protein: CASSQAGGSTDTQYF. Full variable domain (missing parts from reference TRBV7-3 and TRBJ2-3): GAGVSQTPSNKVTEKGKYVELRCDPISGHTALYWYRQSLGQGPEFLIYFQGTGAADDSGLPNDRFFAVRPEGSVSTLKIQRTERGDSAVYLCASSQAGGSTDTQYFGPGTRLTVL.